The clone carrying this T cell receptor (beta chain) was recorded many times. What it binds is not known. This sample is part of a study of breast tumors, draining lymph nodes, adjacent tissues. The study's findings and limits: Compared with lymph nodes, tumors were less diverse; compared with nontumor tissue, more.

The germline CDR1 and CDR2 sequences are MNHNY and SVGAGI (reference sequence). The V gene lost 5 bases and the J gene lost 4 bases, with 18 bases spanning the gap. The CDR3 is 15 residues long. TCRdb called the multiplex PCR reads again in MiXCR, with one record for every CDR3 protein. The sample has approximately 37,000 distinct CDR3 sequences, 35% to 40% seen once. This sequence originates from a female donor with breast cancer. Some clones in this sample may be carry-over from other donors' samples. The gene calls are TRBV6-6 and TRBJ2-7; TRBD2 might be the D (7 bases). Sequencing was performed on breast tumor tissue. CDR3 sequence: CASSRGGGWRYEQYF. CDR3 DNA: TGTGCCAGCAGTCGAGGGGGGGGGTGGAGGTACGAGCAGTACTTC.